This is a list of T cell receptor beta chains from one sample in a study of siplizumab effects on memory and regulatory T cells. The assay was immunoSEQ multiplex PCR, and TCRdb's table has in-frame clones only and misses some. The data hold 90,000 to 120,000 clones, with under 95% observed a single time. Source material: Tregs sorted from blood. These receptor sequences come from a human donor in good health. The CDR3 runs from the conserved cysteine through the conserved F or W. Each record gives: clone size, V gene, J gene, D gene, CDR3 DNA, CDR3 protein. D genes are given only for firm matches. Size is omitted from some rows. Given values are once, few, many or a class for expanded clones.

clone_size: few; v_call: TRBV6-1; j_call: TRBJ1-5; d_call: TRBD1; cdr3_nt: TGTGCCAGCAGTGAACTCTCGACAGGGATAGGTCAGCCCCAGCATTTT; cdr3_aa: CASSELSTGIGQPQHF
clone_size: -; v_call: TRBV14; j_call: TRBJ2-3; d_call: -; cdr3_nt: TGTGCCAGCAGCCAATATGACGGGCCCGGCACAGATACGCAGTATTTT; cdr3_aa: CASSQYDGPGTDTQYF
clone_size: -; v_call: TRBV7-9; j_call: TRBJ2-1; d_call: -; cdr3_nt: TGTGCCAGCAGTCCTTGGGGCGGAACCCGACCAGGCTACAATGAGCAGTTCTTC; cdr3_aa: CASSPWGGTRPGYNEQFF
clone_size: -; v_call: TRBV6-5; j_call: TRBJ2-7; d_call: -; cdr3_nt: TGTGCCAGCAGCCGCCGCTGGGCCTCCTACGAGCAGTACTTC; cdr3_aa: CASSRRWASYEQYF
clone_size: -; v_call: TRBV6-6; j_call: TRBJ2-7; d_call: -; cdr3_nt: TGTGCCAGCAGTTGGGGCCAGCAGTACTTC; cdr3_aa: CASSWGQQYF
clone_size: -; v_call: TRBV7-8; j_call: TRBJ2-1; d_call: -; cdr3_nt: TGTGCCAGCAGTCCTCGATTGGGAGGGGGCGACTACAATGAGCAGTTCTTC; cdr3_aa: CASSPRLGGGDYNEQFF
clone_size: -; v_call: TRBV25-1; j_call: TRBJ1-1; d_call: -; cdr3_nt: TGTGCCAGCAGTAGGGGAACTGAAGCTTTCTTT; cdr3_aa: CASSRGTEAFF
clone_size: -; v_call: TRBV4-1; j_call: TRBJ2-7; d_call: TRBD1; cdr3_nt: TGCGCCAGCAGCCAAGGGTCCGGGACAGGGAAATACGAGCAGTACTTC; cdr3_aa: CASSQGSGTGKYEQYF
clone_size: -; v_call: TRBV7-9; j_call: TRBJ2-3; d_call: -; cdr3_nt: TGTGCCAGCAGCTTAGTTTTTATGGCAGGGGCCCGCACAGATACGCAGTATTTT; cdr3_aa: CASSLVFMAGARTDTQYF
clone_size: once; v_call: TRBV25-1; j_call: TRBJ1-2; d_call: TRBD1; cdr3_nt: TGTGCCAGCAGTCCGTTACCGGGACAGGGGGGAAACTATGGCTACACCTTC; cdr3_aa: CASSPLPGQGGNYGYTF
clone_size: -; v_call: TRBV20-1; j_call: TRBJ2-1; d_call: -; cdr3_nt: TGCAGTGCCATCTCCTTGGGTGAGCAGTTCTTC; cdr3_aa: CSAISLGEQFF
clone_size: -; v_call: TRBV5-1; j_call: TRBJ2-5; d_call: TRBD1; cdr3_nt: TGCGCCAGCAGCTGGCAATCATCAGGGGGCGAGACCCAGTACTTC; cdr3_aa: CASSWQSSGGETQYF
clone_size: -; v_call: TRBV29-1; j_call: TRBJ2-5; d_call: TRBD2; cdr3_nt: TGCAGCCTGGGGGGGGAGACCCAGTACTTC; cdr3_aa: CSLGGETQYF
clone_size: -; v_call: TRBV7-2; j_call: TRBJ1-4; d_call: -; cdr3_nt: TGTGCCAGCAGCTTATACACTAGGGAAAAACTGTTTTTT; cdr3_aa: CASSLYTREKLFF
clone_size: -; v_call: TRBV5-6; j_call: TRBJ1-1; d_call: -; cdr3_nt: TGTGCCAGCAGCTTGAGCAGGAGGAACACTGAAGCTTTCTTT; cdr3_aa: CASSLSRRNTEAFF
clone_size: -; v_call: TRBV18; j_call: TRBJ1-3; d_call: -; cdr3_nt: TGTGCCAGCTCCACGATCCAGGGGTTGAAGGGAAACACCATATATTTT; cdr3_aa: CASSTIQGLKGNTIYF
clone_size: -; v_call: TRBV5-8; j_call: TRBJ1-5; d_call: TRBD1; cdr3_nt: TGTGCCAGCAGCTTGTGGGTCGGGACAGGGAATCAGCCCCAGCATTTT; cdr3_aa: CASSLWVGTGNQPQHF
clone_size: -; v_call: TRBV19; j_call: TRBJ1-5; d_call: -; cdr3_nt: TGTGCCAGTAGGAGGGGGGAGAGGGGAGCCCAGCATTTT; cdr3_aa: CASRRGERGAQHF
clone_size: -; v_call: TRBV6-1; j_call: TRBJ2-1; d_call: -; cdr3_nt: TGTGCCAGCAGTGAAGCGGAAACAGCCTTTTTGAATGAGCAGTTCTTC; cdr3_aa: CASSEAETAFLNEQFF
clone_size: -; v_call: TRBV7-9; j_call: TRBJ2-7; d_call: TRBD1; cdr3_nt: TGTGCCAGCAGCCGACAGGGTCGGTACGAGCAGTACTTC; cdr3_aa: CASSRQGRYEQYF
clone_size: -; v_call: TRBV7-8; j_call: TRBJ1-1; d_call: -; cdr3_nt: TGTGCCAGCAGCTTAATCTCGGGCCATCTGAACACTGAAGCTTTCTTT; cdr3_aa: CASSLISGHLNTEAFF
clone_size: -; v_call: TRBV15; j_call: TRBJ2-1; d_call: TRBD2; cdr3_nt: TGTGCCACCTCCCCCCGCGGGAGCTCCTACAATGAGCAGTTCTTC; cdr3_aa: CATSPRGSSYNEQFF
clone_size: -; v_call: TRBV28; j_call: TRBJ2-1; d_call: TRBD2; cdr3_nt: TGTGCCAGCAGTCCAACCGGGACTAGGGCTCTGAATGAGCAGTTCTTC; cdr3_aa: CASSPTGTRALNEQFF
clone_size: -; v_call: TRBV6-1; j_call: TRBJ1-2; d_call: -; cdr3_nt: TGTGCCAGCAGTGAAGCGCGCGGGCGTTTCTATGGCTACACCTTC; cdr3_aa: CASSEARGRFYGYTF
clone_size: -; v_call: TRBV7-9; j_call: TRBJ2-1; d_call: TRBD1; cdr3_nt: TGTGCCAGCAGCCGCGGACAGGGGGCCGACAATGAGCAGTTCTTC; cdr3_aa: CASSRGQGADNEQFF
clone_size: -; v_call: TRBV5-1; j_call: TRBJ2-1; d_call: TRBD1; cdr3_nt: TGCGCCAGCAGCTTGTGGACAGGATACAATGAGCAGTTCTTC; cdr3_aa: CASSLWTGYNEQFF
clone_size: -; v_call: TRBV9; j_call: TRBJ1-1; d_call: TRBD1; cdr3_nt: TGTGCCAGCAGCCCACCCCCCACAGGGGGCATCGCTGAAGCTTTCTTT; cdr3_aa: CASSPPPTGGIAEAFF
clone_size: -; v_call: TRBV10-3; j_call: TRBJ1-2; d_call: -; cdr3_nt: TGTGCCATCAGTGAAATAGCAGAGGCTTTTGGCTACACCTTC; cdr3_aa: CAISEIAEAFGYTF
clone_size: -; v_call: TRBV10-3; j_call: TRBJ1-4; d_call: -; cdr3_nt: TGTGCCATCGGTAACAGGGATAGTTCTGAAAAACTGTTTTTT; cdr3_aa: CAIGNRDSSEKLFF
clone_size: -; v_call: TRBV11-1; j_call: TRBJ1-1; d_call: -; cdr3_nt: TGTGCCAGCAGCTTAGCCCTCTCTTGGAACACTGAAGCTTTCTTT; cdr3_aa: CASSLALSWNTEAFF
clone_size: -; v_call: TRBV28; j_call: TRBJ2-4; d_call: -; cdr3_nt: TGTGCCAGCAGTTTATCCTCATCCGTTACCAAAAACATTCAGTACTTC; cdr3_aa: CASSLSSSVTKNIQYF
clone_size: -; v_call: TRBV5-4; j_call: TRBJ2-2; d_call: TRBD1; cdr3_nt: TGTGCCAGCAGCACGATATTCTCGCAGGGGGCCGACACCGGGGAGCTGTTTTTT; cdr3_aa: CASSTIFSQGADTGELFF
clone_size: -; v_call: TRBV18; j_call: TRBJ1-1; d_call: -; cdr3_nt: TGTGCCAGCTCACCGGACGGCATGAACACTGAAGCTTTCTTT; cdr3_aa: CASSPDGMNTEAFF
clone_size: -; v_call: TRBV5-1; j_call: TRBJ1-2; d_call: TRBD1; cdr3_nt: TGCGCCAGCAGCTCTGGACAGGGTGTAGGCTACACCTTC; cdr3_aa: CASSSGQGVGYTF
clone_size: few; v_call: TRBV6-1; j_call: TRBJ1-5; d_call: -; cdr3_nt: TGTGCCAGCAGTGAATTCGGCTATAGCAATCAGCCCCAGCATTTT; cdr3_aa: CASSEFGYSNQPQHF
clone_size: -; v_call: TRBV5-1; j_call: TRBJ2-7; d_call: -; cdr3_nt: TGCGCCAGCAGCCTAGGACAGGGTGCAGCGGGAGTCCCTTTCGAGCAGTACTTC; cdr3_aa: CASSLGQGAAGVPFEQYF
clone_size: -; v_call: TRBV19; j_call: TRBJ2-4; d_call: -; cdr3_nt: TGTGCCAGTAGTCCGGGATTAGCCAAAAACATTCAGTACTTC; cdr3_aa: CASSPGLAKNIQYF
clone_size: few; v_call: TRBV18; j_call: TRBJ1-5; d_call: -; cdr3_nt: TGTGCCAGCTCACCCCGGCAAACAGGACCCAATCAGCCCCAGCATTTT; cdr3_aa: CASSPRQTGPNQPQHF
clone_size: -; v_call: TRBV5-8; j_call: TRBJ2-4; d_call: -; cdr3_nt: TGTGCCAGCAGCTTGGACCTAGTGGGCCACATTCAGTACTTC; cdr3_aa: CASSLDLVGHIQYF
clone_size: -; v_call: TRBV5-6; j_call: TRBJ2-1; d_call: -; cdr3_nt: TGTGCCAGCAGCCCGCAGGGGTCCCCCTCGGGGCATGAGCAGTTCTTC; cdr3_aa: CASSPQGSPSGHEQFF
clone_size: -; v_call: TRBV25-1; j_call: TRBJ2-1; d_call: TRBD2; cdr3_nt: TGTGCCAGCAGTGAATTGGGACGGGAGGGCGTGGATGAGCAGTTCTTC; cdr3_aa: CASSELGREGVDEQFF
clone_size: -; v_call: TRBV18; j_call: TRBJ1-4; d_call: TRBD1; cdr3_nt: TGTGCCAGCTCACCAACCGGGACAGAACTGTTTTTT; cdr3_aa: CASSPTGTELFF
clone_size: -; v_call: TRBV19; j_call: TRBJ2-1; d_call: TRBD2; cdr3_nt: TGTGCCAGTAGCTCGGGACTAGCGGGAGGCGATGAGCAGTTCTTC; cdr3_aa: CASSSGLAGGDEQFF
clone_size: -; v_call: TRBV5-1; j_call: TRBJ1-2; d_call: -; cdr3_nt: TGCGCCAGCACCCCGGGCCAAAGTGGATATGGCTACACCTTC; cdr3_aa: CASTPGQSGYGYTF
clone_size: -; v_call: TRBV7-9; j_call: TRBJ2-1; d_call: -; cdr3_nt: TGTGCCAGCAGCTTCCAAGCATGGGAGCAGTTCTTC; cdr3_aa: CASSFQAWEQFF
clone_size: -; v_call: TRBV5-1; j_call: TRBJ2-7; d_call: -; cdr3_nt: TGCGCCAGCAGCCCCTTACAGCGGAGCTCCTACGAGCAGTACTTC; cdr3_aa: CASSPLQRSSYEQYF
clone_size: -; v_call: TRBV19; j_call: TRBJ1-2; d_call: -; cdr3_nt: TGTGCCAGTAGTATTAATAGGGGACCGGGCTACACCTTC; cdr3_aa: CASSINRGPGYTF
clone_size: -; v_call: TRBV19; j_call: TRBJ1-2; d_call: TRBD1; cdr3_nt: TGTGCCAGTAGTCCACAGACAGGGCTAAACTATGGCTACACCTTC; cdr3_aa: CASSPQTGLNYGYTF
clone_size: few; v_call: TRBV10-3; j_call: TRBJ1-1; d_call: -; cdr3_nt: TGTGCCATCAGTGAGTATTCCCTGAACACTGAAGCTTTCTTT; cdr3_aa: CAISEYSLNTEAFF
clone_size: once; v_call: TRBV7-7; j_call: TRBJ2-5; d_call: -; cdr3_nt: TGTGCTAGCAGCTTAGGTGTGGGACGGCAAGAGACCCAGTACTTC; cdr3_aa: CASSLGVGRQETQYF
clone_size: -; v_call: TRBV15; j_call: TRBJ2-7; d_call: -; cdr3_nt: TGTGCCACCAGCAGAGATTCCGGCCGCCGATTGGAGCAGTACTTC; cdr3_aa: CATSRDSGRRLEQYF
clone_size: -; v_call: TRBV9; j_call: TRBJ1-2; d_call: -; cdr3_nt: TGTGCCAGCAGCGTAGGTCAGGCAGCCTATGGCTACACCTTC; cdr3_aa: CASSVGQAAYGYTF